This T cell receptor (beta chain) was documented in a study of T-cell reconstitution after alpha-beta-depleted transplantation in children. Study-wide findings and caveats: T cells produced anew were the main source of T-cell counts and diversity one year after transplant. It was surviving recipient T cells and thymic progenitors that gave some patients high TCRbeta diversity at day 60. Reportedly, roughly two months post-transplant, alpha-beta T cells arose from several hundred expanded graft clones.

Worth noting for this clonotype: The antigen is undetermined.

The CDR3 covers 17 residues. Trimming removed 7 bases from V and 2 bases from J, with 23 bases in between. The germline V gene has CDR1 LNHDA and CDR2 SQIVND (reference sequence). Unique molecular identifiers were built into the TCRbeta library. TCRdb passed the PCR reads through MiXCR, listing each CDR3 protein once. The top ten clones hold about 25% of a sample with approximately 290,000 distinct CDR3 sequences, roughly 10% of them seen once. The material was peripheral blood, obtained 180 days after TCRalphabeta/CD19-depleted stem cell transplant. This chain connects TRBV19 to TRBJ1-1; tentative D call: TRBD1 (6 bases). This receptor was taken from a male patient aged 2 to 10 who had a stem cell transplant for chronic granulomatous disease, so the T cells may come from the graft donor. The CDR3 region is CASTEDSFPPLNTEAFF. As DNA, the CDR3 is TGTGCCAGTACCGAGGACAGCTTTCCCCCCCTCAACACTGAAGCTTTCTTT.